Following are 15 T cell receptor beta chains from one sample sequenced in a study of CD8+CD57+ T cells in acquired aplastic anemia. Profiles of TCR beta VDJ and CDR3 were generated from a genomic DNA template. Each CDR3 protein is one row after TCRdb ran MiXCR on the reads. The data hold around 220,000 distinct CDR3 sequences, with roughly 45% observed a single time. All sequencing subjects had displayed CD8+CD57+ cell expansion on flow cytometry. Material: sorted CD4+, CD8+, or CD8+CD57+ T cells (not recorded which) from PBMCs. The source of these receptors is a human donor with aplastic anemia.

The V and J genes are TRBV27 and TRBJ1-1; 9 bases agree with TRBD1. CDR3 size: 14 residues. Germline assignment: CDR1 MNHEY and CDR2 SMNVEV (reference sequence). The trim removed 6 bases at V and 5 bases at J, leaving 7 bases unmatched. CDR3 amino acids: CASSLGTGLTEAFF. CDR3 in DNA: TGTGCCAGCAGCCTCGGGACAGGGCTAACTGAAGCTTTCTTT.

The chain has TRBV20-1 and TRBJ1-6; tentatively, D is TRBD1 (5 bases). The CDR3 has 16 amino acids. Germline lookup yields CDR1 DFQATT and CDR2 SNEGSKA (reference sequence). V was shortened by 3 bases and J by 11 bases, with 23 bases between the two germline ends. The CDR3 reads CSASRGPSSGDPPLHF. In DNA, the CDR3 is TGCAGTGCTAGTAGGGGACCCTCTAGCGGGGATCCACCCCTCCACTTT.

This clonotype was counted once. J is TRBJ1-2 and V is TRBV2; tentatively, D is TRBD1 (5 bases). From germline, CDR1 is SNHLY and CDR2 FYNNEI. The ends were cut back, 6 bases at V and 6 bases at J, with 11 bases in the middle. This CDR3 contains 12 residues. The CDR3 is CASRSQGNGYTF. The CDR3 nucleotides read TGTGCCAGCAGGTCCCAGGGTAATGGCTACACCTTC.

The chain links TRBV20-1 to TRBJ1-1; D remains ambiguous. The germline CDR1 and CDR2 sequences are DFQATT and SNEGSKA (reference sequence). Trimming cost V 6 bases and J 0 bases, with 14 bases left between them. The CDR3 has 14 amino acids. The DNA of the CDR3 is TGCAGTGCCCCAAGTGGGCAGTTGAACACTGAAGCTTTCTTT. Its protein is CSAPSGQLNTEAFF.

The rearrangement joins TRBV6-4 to TRBJ1-4; D might be TRBD1 (5 bases). The CDR3 is 15 residues long. Germline CDR1 reads MRHNA; CDR2 reads SNTAGT. Trimming pared 8 bases from V and 4 bases from J, leaving 17 bases between. The CDR3 DNA follows: TGTGCCAGCCGAGAACGGGGCAGCAGTAATGAAAAACTGTTTTTT. Protein sequence: CASRERGSSNEKLFF.

CDR3 loop: CASSLDSSTNGELFF. CDR3 DNA: TGTGCCAGCAGCCTGGACTCGTCAACTAATGGAGAACTGTTTTTT. The gene calls are TRBV7-9 and TRBJ1-4, with D hard to call. Germline V lookup: CDR1 SEHNR, CDR2 FQNEAQ (reference sequence). This CDR3 is 15 amino acids long. The V and J ends lost 5 bases and 12 bases respectively, with 22 bases between them. Full variable domain (remainder filled in from reference TRBV7-9 and TRBJ1-4): DTGVSQNPRHKITKRGQNVTFRCDPISEHNRLYWYRQTLGQGPEFLTYFQNEAQLEKSRLLSDRFSAERPKGSFSTLEIQRTEQGDSAMYLCASSLDSSTNGELFFGSGTQLSVL.

Concerning this clonotype itself: This could be a read error, since a much larger clone is one nucleotide away. This chain connects TRBV7-9 to TRBJ2-1; the D is unclear. V was shortened by 5 bases and J by 4 bases, with 15 bases between the two germline ends. The CDR3 contains 15 residues. Germline V gives CDR1 SEHNR, CDR2 FQNEAQ (reference sequence). The CDR3 DNA reads as TGTGCCAGCAGCCTAGGAAGCTCTCCTTACAATGAGCAGTTCTTC. Protein sequence: CASSLGSSPYNEQFF.

The DNA of the CDR3 is TGTGCCAGCAGCTTAATCGGTAGGCAAGAGACCCAGTACTTC. Translation: CASSLIGRQETQYF. The V gene is TRBV7-9, the J gene TRBJ2-5; D is unclear. The germline CDR1 and CDR2 sequences are SEHNR and FQNEAQ (reference sequence). The CDR3 is made up of 14 amino acids. V lost 2 bases to trimming and J lost 2 bases, with 9 bases between them.

The chain recombines TRBV5-1 with TRBJ1-2; D is perhaps TRBD1 (6 bases). The V gene's germline CDR1 is SGHRS and CDR2 YFSETQ. Trimming pared 5 bases from V and 3 bases from J, leaving 14 bases between. The CDR3 consists of 14 residues. CDR3 DNA: TGCGCCAGCAGAACAGAACAGGGATACTATGGCTACACCTTC. Its translation is CASRTEQGYYGYTF.

CDR3 sequence (DNA): TGTGCGTCATCAGGGAGGGAGGTGCCTGAAGCTTTCTTT. Translated, it gives CASSGREVPEAFF. The V call is TRBV19, the J call TRBJ1-1; possibly TRBD1 for D (5 bases). Per the germline V gene, CDR1 is LNHDA and CDR2 is SQIVND (reference sequence). The CDR3 covers 13 residues.

Concerning this clonotype itself: The junction differs from germline at one of its ends, possibly a read error. The gene calls are TRBV7-3 and TRBJ2-2, with 7 bases that match TRBD1. Germline V CDR1 and CDR2: SGHTA, FQGTGA. The CDR3 has 13 residues. CDR3 sequence reads: CASSRQGTRELLF. CDR3 in DNA: TGTGCCAGCAGCCGACAGGGCACCAGGGAGCTGCTTTTT.

This clonotype was found once. The rearrangement uses TRBV5-1 and TRBJ2-2; 10 nucleotides align to TRBD1. The J segment lost 6 bases and the V segment lost 4 bases, leaving 6 bases of the junction unmatched. Germline values: CDR1 SGHRS, CDR2 YFSETQ. CDR3 size: 15 residues. The CDR3: CASSQYGTGAGELFF. DNA for the CDR3: TGCGCCAGCAGCCAGTACGGGACAGGGGCCGGGGAGCTGTTTTTT. Combining the CDR3 with reference TRBV5-1 and TRBJ2-2 gives the whole variable domain KAGVTQTPRYLIKTRGQQVTLSCSPISGHRSVSWYQQTPGQGLQFLFEYFSETQRNKGNFPGRFSGRQFSNSRSEMNVSTLELGDSALYLCASSQYGTGAGELFFGEGSRLTVL.

This clonotype was seen many times. The V gene is TRBV30, the J gene TRBJ1-3; D is unresolved. The germline V gene encodes CDR1 GTSNPN and CDR2 SVGIG (reference sequence). With 0 bases removed from V and 6 bases from J, the gap between germline ends came to 9 bases. This CDR3 has 13 residues. The CDR3 loop is CAWSVGDENTIYF. The CDR3 nucleotides read TGTGCCTGGAGTGTAGGTGACGAAAACACCATATATTTT.

This clonotype was recorded at least ten times. V is TRBV12-3 or TRBV12-4 and J is TRBJ2-1; TRBD2 agrees at 7 bases. The CDR3 loop spans 12 amino acids. V lost 4 bases, J lost 9 bases, and 3 bases stayed unmatched. The CDR3 DNA sequence: TGTGCCAGCAGTTCGGGCGGGGGTGAGCAGTTCTTC. Amino acids: CASSSGGGEQFF.

The V gene is TRBV10-3, the J gene TRBJ2-1, with TRBD1 matching 9 bases. Germline CDR1 and CDR2: ENHRY and SYGVKD. This CDR3 is 14 amino acids long. V was clipped by 10 bases and J by 0 bases; unmatched bases: 4. Here the CDR3 DNA reads TGTGCCAGCGGACAGGGGAGCTCCTACAATGAGCAGTTCTTC. The encoded protein is CASGQGSSYNEQFF.